These 21 T cell receptor beta chains share one sample of origin, sequenced in a study of cytomegalovirus exposure and HLA in healthy donors. Researchers ran the PCR with 60 Vbeta and 13 Jbeta primers. Using immunoSEQ multiplex PCR, the repertoire was profiled, and TCRdb retains in-frame clones only, with some absent. The repertoire includes about 180,000 clones, about 77% of them detected once, and roughly 2.5% sits in the top ten. The specimen sequenced was PBMCs. Receptors originate from a woman under 40 in good health and CMV-seropositive.

The genes are TRBV9 and TRBJ2-7; 8 positions agree with TRBD1. CDR1 and CDR2 from the germline V gene are SGDLS and YYNGEE. The CDR3 loop spans 15 amino acids. After removal of 3 bases from V and 6 bases from J, the junction contained 11 bases not matched to a gene. The chain's CDR3 is CASSARGQGAGEQYF. The CDR3 coding sequence is TGTGCCAGCAGCGCCCGCGGCCAGGGGGCGGGCGAGCAGTACTTC.

The V gene is TRBV5-1, the J gene TRBJ2-7; unclear D gene. CDR1 is SGHRS and CDR2 is YFSETQ in the germline V gene. The V end lost 1 base, the J end lost 3 bases, and 17 bases lay between the germline ends. This CDR3 comprises 16 residues. The CDR3 bases are TGCGCCAGCAGCTTGACCCAACCCGGCGGAGACTACGAGCAGTACTTC. It encodes CASSLTQPGGDYEQYF.

J is TRBJ2-3 and V is TRBV7-2; 11 positions match TRBD2. Looked up from germline, CDR1 is SGHTA and CDR2 is FQGNSA. The J segment lost 4 bases and the V segment lost 5 bases, leaving 8 bases of the junction unmatched. This CDR3 spans 16 amino acids. The CDR3 region has the DNA TGTGCCAGCAGCAAAATACTAGCGGGGGACGCAGATACGCAGTATTTT. Protein sequence: CASSKILAGDADTQYF. Using reference TRBV7-2 and TRBJ2-3 for the parts outside the CDR3, the full variable domain is GAGVSQSPSNKVTEKGKDVELRCDPISGHTALYWYRQSLGQGLEFLIYFQGNSAPDKSGLPSDRFSAERTGGSVSTLTIQRTQQEDSAVYLCASSKILAGDADTQYFGPGTRLTVL.

This chain joins TRBV7-2 and TRBJ2-5, with a possible D match to TRBD1 (7 bases). Trimming removed 2 bases at V and 5 bases at J, with 18 bases between. Germline V gene data show CDR1 as SGHTA and CDR2 as FQGNSA. The CDR3 contains 16 residues. For the CDR3, the DNA is TGTGCCAGCAGCTTAAATCAGGGGGGAGTAGGGGAGACCCAGTACTTC. It translates to CASSLNQGGVGETQYF.

CDR3 protein: CASSQDPGGTYGYTF. The CDR3 region has the DNA TGCGCCAGCAGCCAAGACCCAGGGGGAACCTATGGCTACACCTTC. The V and J genes are TRBV4-3 and TRBJ1-2, with TRBD1 matching 7 bases. V lost 0 bases, J lost 4 bases, and 5 bases stayed unmatched. Germline V gene sequence: CDR1 LGHNA, CDR2 YSLEER. The CDR3 spans 15 residues.

The CDR3 nucleotides are TGCAGCGTTGGAGAGGGAGGGGATCAGCCCCAGCATTTT. Protein: CSVGEGGDQPQHF. V gene TRBV29-1 combines with J gene TRBJ1-5; D is possibly TRBD1 (5 bases). V lost 4 bases and J lost 5, with 12 bases in between. The CDR3 has 13 amino acids. Germline lookup yields CDR1 SQVTM and CDR2 ANQGSEA.

The J gene is TRBJ1-1, the V gene TRBV5-1; 7 nucleotides agree with TRBD1. CDR3 length equals 15 residues. Germline V CDR1 and CDR2: SGHRS, YFSETQ. The V gene end was trimmed by 3 bases and the J gene end by 2 bases; junction bases not matched to a gene: 7. Here the CDR3 reads CASSSTGTANTEAFF. The CDR3 coding sequence is TGCGCCAGCAGCTCTACCGGGACAGCCAACACTGAAGCTTTCTTT.

This chain connects TRBV6-5 to TRBJ2-2; tentatively, D is TRBD1 (5 bases). Germline V lookup: CDR1 MNHEY, CDR2 SVGAGI. The CDR3 is 14 residues long. V was trimmed by 4 bases and J by 3 bases, leaving 9 bases between them. The DNA of the CDR3 is TGTGCCAGCAGTTTCCAGGGTGACACCGGGGAGCTGTTTTTT. It yields the protein CASSFQGDTGELFF.

V gene TRBV20-1 combines with J gene TRBJ2-5; D may be TRBD1 (6 bases). V lost 2 bases and J lost 5, with 6 bases in between. The CDR3 is made up of 11 amino acids. The V gene's germline CDR1 is DFQATT and CDR2 SNEGSKA (reference sequence). The CDR3 here is CSARTGETQYF. In DNA, the CDR3 is TGCAGTGCTAGAACAGGGGAGACCCAGTACTTC.

This clone has a handful of counts. The V call is TRBV2, the J call TRBJ1-4; 10 nucleotides align to TRBD1. Germline lookup yields CDR1 SNHLY and CDR2 FYNNEI. The V and J ends lost 5 bases and 8 bases, in that order; junction bases with no gene match: 5. CDR3 length equals 14 residues. This CDR3 is CASSSGTGAEKLFF. The CDR3 DNA is TGTGCCAGCAGTTCCGGGACAGGGGCCGAAAAACTGTTTTTT.

The chain couples TRBV12-5 to TRBJ1-2, with 12 nucleotides matching TRBD1. The V segment lost 2 bases and the J segment 3 bases; nucleotides outside the gene matches: 13. CDR3 size: 19 residues. Germline-derived CDR1 and CDR2 are LGHNT and FRNRAP. The CDR3 sequence: CASGLTLGQGASVDYGYTF. The CDR3 bases are TGTGCTAGTGGTTTGACCTTGGGACAGGGGGCTTCGGTCGACTATGGCTACACCTTC.

The chain joins TRBV27 to TRBJ2-7, with TRBD2 as a possible D gene (7 bases). Germline V gene data show CDR1 as MNHEY and CDR2 as SMNVEV (reference sequence). The CDR3 totals 16 residues. Trimming pared 0 bases from V and 0 bases from J, leaving 12 bases between. CDR3 bases: TGTGCCAGCAGTTTATCGGCGGGGGCTAGCTCCTACGAGCAGTACTTC. Residues: CASSLSAGASSYEQYF.

This sequence joins TRBV11-2 and TRBJ2-7; the D gene is possibly TRBD2 (6 bases). Germline lookup yields CDR1 SGHAT and CDR2 FQNNGV. The V and J ends lost 5 bases and 11 bases respectively, with 16 bases between them. The CDR3 sequence is 12 residues long. CDR3 sequence reads: CASSRESVREYF. The CDR3 coding sequence is TGTGCCAGCAGCCGGGAGTCCGTGCGAGAGTACTTC.

This clone was observed a few times. The V gene is TRBV4-1, the J gene TRBJ2-1; TRBD2 aligns across 10 bases. Germline-derived CDR1 and CDR2 are MGHRA and YSYEKL. The CDR3 has 17 residues. The junction had 7 bases not matched to a gene; V was cut back by 1 base and J by 4 bases. The CDR3 loop reads CASSQAPVSGGYNEQFF. For the CDR3, the DNA is TGCGCCAGCAGCCAAGCCCCGGTTAGCGGGGGGTACAATGAGCAGTTCTTC.

The chain joins TRBV19 to TRBJ2-1; no definite D call. Germline CDR1 reads LNHDA; CDR2 reads SQIVND (reference sequence). This CDR3 contains 16 residues. Trimming took 3 bases from V and 4 from J, leaving 16 bases between them. The CDR3 DNA is TGTGCCAGTAGTATGGGCTACGACAAGGTTTACAATGAGCAGTTCTTC. It codes for CASSMGYDKVYNEQFF.

This chain links TRBV5-1 with TRBJ2-1, with TRBD1 identical over 7 bases. Germline V lookup: CDR1 SGHRS, CDR2 YFSETQ. CDR3 length: 14 residues. The J segment lost 5 bases and the V segment lost 4 bases, leaving 6 bases of the junction unmatched. For the CDR3, the DNA is TGCGCCAGCAGCAGGGGACAGCAGCACAATGAGCAGTTCTTC. Its protein is CASSRGQQHNEQFF.

This chain links TRBV5-1 with TRBJ1-1; D gene uncertain. Trimming stripped 2 bases from V and 4 bases from J, with 9 bases between. The CDR3 totals 13 residues. Per germline, CDR1 SGHRS and CDR2 YFSETQ. CDR3 in DNA: TGCGCCAGCAGCTTTAGAGGCAGCACTGAAGCTTTCTTT. Amino acids: CASSFRGSTEAFF.

J is TRBJ1-1 and V is TRBV5-4; 7 bases fit TRBD1. The CDR3 length is 15 residues. The V and J ends lost 4 bases and 0 bases, in that order; junction bases with no gene match: 6. Germline CDR1 reads SGHNT; CDR2 reads YYREEE (reference sequence). As DNA, the CDR3 is TGTGCCAGCAGCCTACCGGGACAGCTGAACACTGAAGCTTTCTTT. It translates to CASSLPGQLNTEAFF.

The rearrangement uses TRBV9 and TRBJ2-1; 8 bases agree with TRBD2. This CDR3 has 19 residues. The germline V gene has CDR1 SGDLS and CDR2 YYNGEE. V shed 4 bases and J 2 bases; nucleotides not matched to a gene: 17. The CDR3, as DNA: TGTGCCAGCAGCCCACGCGGCGGCGGGGGGATCCCCACCTACAATGAGCAGTTCTTC. Protein product: CASSPRGGGGIPTYNEQFF.

This clone was counted once. The V and J genes are TRBV9 and TRBJ2-1; 8 nucleotides line up with TRBD2. CDR3 length: 18 residues. J was trimmed by 6 bases and V by 0 bases; bases with no gene match: 14. Looked up from germline, CDR1 is SGDLS and CDR2 is YYNGEE. The CDR3 sequence: CASSVAGGVPSPINEQFF. The DNA for the CDR3 is TGTGCCAGCAGCGTAGCGGGGGGGGTACCCTCCCCGATCAATGAGCAGTTCTTC.

This sequence joins TRBV6-4 and TRBJ2-3; 8 bases agree with TRBD2. Germline CDR1 and CDR2: MRHNA and SNTAGT. J was trimmed by 2 bases and V by 4 bases; bases with no gene match: 5. The CDR3 length is 15 residues. CDR3 DNA: TGTGCCAGCAGTGCCCTTAGCGGGGACACAGATACGCAGTATTTT. Its translation: CASSALSGDTDTQYF.